The 20 T cell receptor beta chains in this list originate from one sample, sequenced in a study of cytomegalovirus exposure and HLA in healthy donors. The PCR had 60 Vbeta and 13 Jbeta primers. Assay: immunoSEQ multiplex PCR; the TCRdb copy retains only in-frame clones and omits some. The data show around 170,000 clones, 75% to 90% seen once. Source material: PBMCs. These receptors were obtained from a woman younger than 35 in good health and CMV-seronegative.

The chain combines TRBV6-1 with TRBJ2-7; 7 bases match TRBD1. The trim removed 4 bases at V and 6 bases at J, leaving 9 bases unmatched. Germline V gives CDR1 MNHNS, CDR2 SASEGT. The CDR3 loop spans 14 amino acids. The DNA for the CDR3 is TGTGCCAGCAGTGTGGGGACAGCCTCCGGCGAGCAGTACTTC. The encoded protein is CASSVGTASGEQYF.

The rearrangement joins TRBV7-8 to TRBJ1-5; weak D call: TRBD1 (5 bases). The CDR3 covers 15 residues. Trimming took off 4 bases at V and 3 bases at J, with 13 bases between the two ends. From germline, CDR1 is SGHVS and CDR2 FQNEAQ. In DNA form, the CDR3 reads TGTGCCAGCAGCTCGTTTCAGGGTCCCAATCAGCCCCAGCATTTT. Amino acids: CASSSFQGPNQPQHF.

The V gene is TRBV7-8, the J gene TRBJ1-2; 10 bases are a match to TRBD1. With V trimmed by 6 bases and J by 4 bases, 11 bases remained unmatched. The V gene's germline CDR1 is SGHVS and CDR2 FQNEAQ. CDR3 size: 16 residues. Written as DNA, the CDR3 is TGTGCCAGCAGTAACGCCGGGACAGGGGCCCGCTATGGCTACACCTTC. It specifies CASSNAGTGARYGYTF.

The chain links TRBV19 to TRBJ1-1; D call uncertain. Trimming stripped 10 bases from V and 5 bases from J, with 14 bases between. This CDR3 contains 12 residues. CDR1 is LNHDA, CDR2 SQIVND, per germline (reference sequence). CDR3 sequence: CATTEGRTEAFF. The CDR3 DNA sequence: TGTGCCACCACCGAAGGGAGGACTGAAGCTTTCTTT.

This clone was seen just once. The V and J genes are TRBV6-6 and TRBJ1-2, with a possible D match to TRBD1 (6 bases). Germline assignment: CDR1 MNHNY and CDR2 SVGAGI (reference sequence). The ends were cut back, 2 bases at V and 3 bases at J, with 13 bases in the middle. The length of the CDR3 is 15 residues. As DNA, the CDR3 is TGTGCCAGCAGTTACACAAGTACAGGGCACTATGGCTACACCTTC. Translating gives CASSYTSTGHYGYTF.

The V call is TRBV6-5, the J call TRBJ2-2; 9 bases agree with TRBD1. Germline V lookup: CDR1 MNHEY, CDR2 SVGAGI. The CDR3 totals 16 residues. Germline trimming cut 2 bases from V and 1 base from J; bases unmatched to any gene: 2. CDR3 sequence: CASSYRDRVNTGELFF. CDR3 DNA: TGTGCCAGCAGTTACAGGGACAGGGTGAACACCGGGGAGCTGTTTTTT.

CDR3 coding DNA: TGTGCCAGCTCTCAGGGGGCTGATTCACCCCTCCACTTT. Its translation: CASSQGADSPLHF. This chain connects TRBV18 to TRBJ1-6, with TRBD1 matching over 8 bases. V was pared by 6 bases and J by 8 bases, with 3 bases of the junction left unmatched. CDR1 is KGHSH and CDR2 is LQKENI in the germline V gene. The CDR3 extends over 13 amino acids.

The chain joins TRBV7-5 to TRBJ2-3; TRBD2 is taken as the D call from the table, unchecked against the DNA. TRBV7-5 is flagged as a pseudogene. The CDR3 consists of 17 residues. The CDR3 region is CVRSLLGRSGGVDTQYF. The CDR3 DNA is TGTGTCAGAAGCTTACTGGGGAGGAGCGGGGGGGTCGATACGCAGTATTTT.

A remark on this clone: At one of its ends the junction is not consistent with the germline gene, which may arise from a read error. This chain connects TRBV7-9 to TRBJ1-1, with TRBD1 as a possible D gene (6 bases). Germline values: CDR1 SEHNR, CDR2 FQNEAQ (reference sequence). The CDR3 runs to 13 residues. The CDR3 reads CSSSHTGSTEAFF. As DNA, the CDR3 is TGTTCCAGCAGCCATACAGGGTCCACTGAAGCTTTCTTT.

The chain couples TRBV27 to TRBJ1-1; the match to TRBD1 covers 9 bases. The germline V gene encodes CDR1 MNHEY and CDR2 SMNVEV (reference sequence). Trimming cost V 4 bases and J 1 base; bases outside gene matches: 13. The CDR3 loop spans 18 amino acids. The CDR3: CASSSPLTGGIKNTEAFF. In nucleotides, the CDR3 is TGTGCCAGCAGTTCTCCACTGACAGGGGGGATAAAGAACACTGAAGCTTTCTTT.

The chain joins TRBV29-1 to TRBJ1-1; possible D gene TRBD1, 6 bases. The CDR3 is made up of 14 amino acids. Between the trimmed V and J ends, which lost 1 base and 3 bases, there was a span of 12 bases. From germline, CDR1 is SQVTM and CDR2 ANQGSEA. The CDR3 coding sequence is TGCAGCGTTGAAGTTGGTGGGGGCCACACTGAAGCTTTCTTT. Encoded protein: CSVEVGGGHTEAFF.

This chain links TRBV30 with TRBJ2-7, with D possibly TRBD2 on 5 matching bases. Germline loops: CDR1 GTSNPN, CDR2 SVGIG (reference sequence). The CDR3 extends over 12 amino acids. With 5 bases removed from V and 4 bases from J, the gap between germline ends came to 12 bases. CDR3 coding DNA: TGTGCCTGGGCATTACTAGGGTACGAGCAGTACTTC. It yields the protein CAWALLGYEQYF.

This chain links TRBV28 with TRBJ2-3; D remains ambiguous. In germline, CDR1 is MDHEN, CDR2 SYDVKM. CDR3 length: 19 residues. The V gene lost 5 bases and the J gene lost 5 bases, with 29 bases spanning the gap. This CDR3 is CASSPTPLHTPGKVDTQYF. Here the CDR3 DNA reads TGTGCCAGCAGTCCCACGCCCCTTCACACTCCAGGTAAGGTAGATACGCAGTATTTT.

The rearrangement joins TRBV18 to TRBJ2-3; D is unresolved. The ends were cut back, 3 bases at V and 2 bases at J, with 18 bases in the middle. The CDR3 runs 17 residues. Per the germline V gene, CDR1 is KGHSH and CDR2 is LQKENI. The CDR3 reads CASSPPSDRSFTDTQYF. CDR3 nucleotide sequence: TGTGCCAGCTCACCGCCTTCCGATCGGAGTTTCACAGATACGCAGTATTTT.

V usage is TRBV6-4 and J usage is TRBJ2-1, with a weak D call TRBD2 (7 bases). Germline loops: CDR1 MRHNA, CDR2 SNTAGT. CDR3 size: 15 residues. V shed 7 bases and J shed 7 bases, with 20 bases lying between them. CDR3 in amino acids: CASTPRRGALNEQFF. In DNA, the CDR3 is TGTGCCAGCACCCCTCGACGGGGGGCATTGAATGAGCAGTTCTTC.

As regards this clone: The junction departs from germline at one end; a sequencing error may be responsible. The chain combines TRBV5-1 with TRBJ2-3; D perhaps matches TRBD2 (6 bases). This CDR3 has 15 amino acids. Germline V gene sequence: CDR1 SGHRS, CDR2 YFSETQ. The CDR3, as DNA: TGCGCCGGCAGCTCACTAGCACGAAGCACAGATACGCAGTATTTT. Protein product: CAGSSLARSTDTQYF.

The chain uses TRBV5-6 and TRBJ2-1, with TRBD2 as a possible D gene (5 bases). Per germline, CDR1 SGHDT and CDR2 YYEEEE. V shed 3 bases and J shed 10 bases, with 14 bases lying between them. CDR3 length: 13 residues. The CDR3 region is CASSSTRRGEQFF. The CDR3 DNA reads TGTGCCAGCAGCTCGACTCGTCGAGGGGAGCAGTTCTTC.

Of note for this clone: The same CDR3 can be traced to other DNA sequences in this sample. The chain uses TRBV11-2 and TRBJ1-1; D gene unclear. V was shortened by 0 bases and J by 3 bases, with 5 bases between the two germline ends. Looked up from germline, CDR1 is SGHAT and CDR2 is FQNNGV. This CDR3 has 13 amino acids. DNA of the CDR3: TGTGCCAGCAGCTTAGAGGCCTACACTGAAGCTTTCTTT. The encoded protein is CASSLEAYTEAFF.

This clone was seen once. The CDR3 region has the DNA TGTGCCAGCAGCTATAGGACAGATTATGGCTACACCTTC. Translation gives CASSYRTDYGYTF. The chain couples TRBV13 to TRBJ1-2; perhaps TRBD1 as D (6 bases). The CDR3 has 13 residues. The V and J ends lost 4 bases and 5 bases respectively, with 11 bases between them. Germline CDR1 and CDR2: PRHDT and FYEKMQ (reference sequence).

V usage is TRBV10-1 and J usage is TRBJ1-2; D unclear. Germline V gene lookup returns CDR1 WNHNN and CDR2 SYGVQD (reference sequence). This CDR3 region has 13 residues. Trimming took off 5 bases at V and 0 bases at J, with 7 bases between the two ends. Here the CDR3 reads CASSPYTNYGYTF. The CDR3 DNA is TGCGCCAGCAGTCCATACACTAACTATGGCTACACCTTC.